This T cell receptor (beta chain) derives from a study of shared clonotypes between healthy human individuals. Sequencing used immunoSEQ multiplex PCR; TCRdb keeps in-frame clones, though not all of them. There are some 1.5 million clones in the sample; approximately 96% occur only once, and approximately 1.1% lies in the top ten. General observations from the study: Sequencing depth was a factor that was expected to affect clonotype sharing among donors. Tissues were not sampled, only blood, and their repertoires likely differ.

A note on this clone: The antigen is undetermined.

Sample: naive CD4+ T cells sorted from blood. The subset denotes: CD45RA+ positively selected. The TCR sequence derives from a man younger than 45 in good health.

CDR3 nucleotide sequence: TGTGCCAGCAGCGAGACCCATCAGAGAGGGGGAACTGAAGCTTTCTTT. This codes for CASSETHQRGGTEAFF. The rearrangement uses TRBV9 and TRBJ1-1; D is possibly TRBD1 (6 bases). V was shortened by 3 bases and J by 5 bases, with 20 bases between the two germline ends. The germline gives CDR1 SGDLS, CDR2 YYNGEE. CDR3 size: 16 residues.